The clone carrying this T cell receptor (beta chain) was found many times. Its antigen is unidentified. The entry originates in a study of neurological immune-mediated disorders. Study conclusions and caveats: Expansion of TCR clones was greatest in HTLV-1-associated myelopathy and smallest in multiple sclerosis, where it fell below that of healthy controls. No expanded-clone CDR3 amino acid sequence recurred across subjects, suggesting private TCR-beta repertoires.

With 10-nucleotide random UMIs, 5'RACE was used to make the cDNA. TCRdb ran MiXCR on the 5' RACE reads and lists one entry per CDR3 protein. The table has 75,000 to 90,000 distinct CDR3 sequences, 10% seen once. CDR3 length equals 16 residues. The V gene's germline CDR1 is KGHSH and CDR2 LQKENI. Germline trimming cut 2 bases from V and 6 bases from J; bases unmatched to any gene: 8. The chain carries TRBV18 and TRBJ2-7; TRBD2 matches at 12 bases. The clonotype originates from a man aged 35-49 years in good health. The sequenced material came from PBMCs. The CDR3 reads CASSPSGLAGSIEQYF. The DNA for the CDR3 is TGTGCCAGCTCACCAAGCGGACTAGCGGGAAGTATCGAGCAGTACTTC.